This T cell receptor beta chain was sequenced in a study of post-analysis software for immune sequencing data. Study findings and constraints: Roughly 5 TRBV segments occurring more often in patients than controls included TRBV5-6, TRBV5-1 and TRBV20-1. Comparison with controls showed significantly lower normalized Chao1 diversity in multiple sclerosis patients.

This clonotype was counted between two and nine times. Antigen specificity is unknown. Included in the TCR beta cDNA libraries were unique molecular identifiers. MiXCR, applied by TCRdb to the PCR reads, yields one record per CDR3 protein. The sample records about 770,000 distinct CDR3 sequences, under 60% being singletons. This CDR3 has 15 amino acids. CDR1 is MNHNY and CDR2 is SVGAGI in the germline V gene (reference sequence). This chain connects TRBV6-6 to TRBJ2-4; 11 bases line up with TRBD2. Matching the DNA end better, TRBJ2-5 makes the J call doubtful. This clonotype was obtained from a girl aged 5-17 years with multiple sclerosis. Input material: blood. CDR3 protein: CASSRLAGQQETQYF. CDR3 coding DNA: TGTGCCAGCAGTAGACTAGCGGGGCAACAAGAGACCCAGTACTTC.